The present entry profiles one T cell receptor beta chain with its context. Which antigen it targets is not known. No much larger clone exists at a distance of one base, and base qualities are not known. The CDR3 regions of human TCRbeta chains were analyzed by immunosequencing. As for how the authors treated the data: TCRs in the repertoires were compared against a reference library of SARS-CoV-2-specific TCRs that had been generated with the MIRA antigen-specificity platform. Breadth was defined as the fraction of unique TCRs that were SARS-CoV-2-associated. Depth was defined as the fraction of total T cells that were SARS-CoV-2-associated. Using the MIRA data, each spike-specific TCR was assigned both to the spike region to which the TCR was reactive and to a CD4 or CD8 class. Log10-transformed breadth and depth values were compared by one-way ANOVA with Sidak's multiple comparisons tests. TCRdb holds this immuneACCESS table with in-frame rearrangements only. Some clones are missing; in checked studies, unresolved V genes explain under half, and the rest has no known cause. V, J and clone size are those of that table, while D and trimming were read from the DNA. Counted in this sample were roughly 120,000 clones; more than 70% of them appeared once. 3.5% to 5% of the sample goes to the ten largest clones.

The data originate from a study of T cell responses to AZD1222 COVID-19 vaccine (dated by TCRdb to the early 2020s). Regarding the study in general: TCR sequencing was performed for roughly 250 trial participants, of whom about 200 were given two doses of AZD1222 and around 25 were given two doses of MenACWY control vaccine. Trial participants were enrolled into age subgroups of 18-55, 56-69 and 70-plus years, which contained approximately 150, 30 and 60 TCR-sequenced participants, respectively. Paper-wide results and their limitations: Participants were mostly white British and included more females than males, and it was suggested by the authors that clonal diversity may have been underestimated. Reportedly, close to half of the unique spike-specific TCRs recognized epitopes lying outside the regions that are mutated in the B.1.351 and B.1.1.7 variants. Because no day 14 peak-response samples were available, the repertoires could be characterized only after the peak T cell response. The whole spike protein was spanned by vaccine-associated CD4 TCRs, and dominant responses were seen in regions 160-218 and 743-854. In the small 56-69-year group, the increase in depth fell short of significance, most likely because of low power. A significant rise in spike-specific TCR breadth and depth was observed after two AZD1222 doses relative to day 0 and relative to MenACWY recipients. Only five to seven AZD1222 recipients were SARS-CoV-2 seropositive at baseline, limiting conclusions about previously exposed vaccinees.

The CDR3 runs 14 amino acids, cysteine and phenylalanine included. The read is trimmed to its CDR3 DNA, 42 bases read in frame from base 1. CDR1 MNHEY and CDR2 SVGAGI are derived from the germline V gene. The V end gives up 6 bases and the J end 3 bases, leaving 6 bases in the junction not matched to a gene. The time point label of this sample denotes: about 28 days (+/-7) after the second vaccine dose. AZD1222 recipients with second doses at about 4 weeks or about 12 weeks were pooled, because spike-specific TCR depth and breadth did not differ between schedules. Vaccinee samples came from UK trials COV001 and COV002, including a single-blind randomized controlled phase 2/3 trial of AZD1222 (ChAdOx1 nCoV-19) in healthy adults. For TCRbeta chain sequencing, PBMC samples were collected from trial participants at day 0 and at day 28 after the second dose.

The sample here was peripheral blood, taken 28 days after the second AZD1222 dose. This clonotype was obtained from an adult who received the AZD1222 COVID-19 vaccine. The sequence links TRBV6-5 to TRBJ2-7, with 9 bases in between that match TRBD1. The DNA sequence is TGTGCCAGCAGCCCCGGACAGGGGTACTACGAGCAGTACTTC. This translates into CASSPGQGYYEQYF.